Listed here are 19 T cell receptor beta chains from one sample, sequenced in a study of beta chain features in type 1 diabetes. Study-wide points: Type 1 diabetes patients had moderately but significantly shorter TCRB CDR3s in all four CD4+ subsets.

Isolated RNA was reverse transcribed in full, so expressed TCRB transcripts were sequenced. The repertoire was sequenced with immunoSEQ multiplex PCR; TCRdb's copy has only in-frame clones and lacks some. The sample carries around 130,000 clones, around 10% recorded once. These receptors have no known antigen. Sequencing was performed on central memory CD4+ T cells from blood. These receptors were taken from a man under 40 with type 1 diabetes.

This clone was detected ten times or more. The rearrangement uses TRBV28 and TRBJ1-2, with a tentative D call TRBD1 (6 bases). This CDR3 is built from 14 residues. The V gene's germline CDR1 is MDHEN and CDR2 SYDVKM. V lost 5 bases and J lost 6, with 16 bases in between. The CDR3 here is CASSPAGTPHGYTF. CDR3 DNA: TGTGCCAGCAGTCCCGCCGGGACACCTCATGGCTACACCTTC.

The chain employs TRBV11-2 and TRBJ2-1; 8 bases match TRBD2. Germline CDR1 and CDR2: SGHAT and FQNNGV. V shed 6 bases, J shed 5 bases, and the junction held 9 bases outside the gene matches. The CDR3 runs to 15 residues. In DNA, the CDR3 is TGTGCCAGCAGTCGAGGGGCGGGGGGTAACAATGAGCAGTTCTTC. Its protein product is CASSRGAGGNNEQFF.

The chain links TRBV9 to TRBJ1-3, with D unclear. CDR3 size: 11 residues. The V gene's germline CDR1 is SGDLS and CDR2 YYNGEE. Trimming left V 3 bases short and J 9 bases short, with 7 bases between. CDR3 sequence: CASSDTSTIYF. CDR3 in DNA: TGTGCCAGCAGCGATACTTCCACCATATATTTT.

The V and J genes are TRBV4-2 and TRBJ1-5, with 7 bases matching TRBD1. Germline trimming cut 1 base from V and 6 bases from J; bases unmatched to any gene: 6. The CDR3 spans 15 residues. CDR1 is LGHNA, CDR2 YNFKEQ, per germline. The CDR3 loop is CASSQAQTGIQPQHF. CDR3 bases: TGTGCCAGCAGCCAAGCCCAGACAGGGATTCAGCCCCAGCATTTT.

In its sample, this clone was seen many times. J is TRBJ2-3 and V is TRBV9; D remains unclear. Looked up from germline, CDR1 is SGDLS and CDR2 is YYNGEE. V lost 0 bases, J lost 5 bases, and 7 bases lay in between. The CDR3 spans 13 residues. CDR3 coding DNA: TGTGCCAGCAGCGTAGCGGGTCAAGATACGCAGTATTTT. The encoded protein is CASSVAGQDTQYF.

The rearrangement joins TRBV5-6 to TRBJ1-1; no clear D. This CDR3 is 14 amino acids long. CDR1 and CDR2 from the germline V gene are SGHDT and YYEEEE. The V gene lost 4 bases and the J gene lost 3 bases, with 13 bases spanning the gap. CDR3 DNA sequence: TGTGCCAGCAGCCCCCGGGGATCGTACACTGAAGCTTTCTTT. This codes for CASSPRGSYTEAFF.

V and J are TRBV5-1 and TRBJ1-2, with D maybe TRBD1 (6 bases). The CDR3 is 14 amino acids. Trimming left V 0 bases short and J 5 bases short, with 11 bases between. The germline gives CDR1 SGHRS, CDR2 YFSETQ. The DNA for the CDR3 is TGCGCCAGCAGCTTGGAGGGCAGGGGATATGGCTACACCTTC. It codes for CASSLEGRGYGYTF.

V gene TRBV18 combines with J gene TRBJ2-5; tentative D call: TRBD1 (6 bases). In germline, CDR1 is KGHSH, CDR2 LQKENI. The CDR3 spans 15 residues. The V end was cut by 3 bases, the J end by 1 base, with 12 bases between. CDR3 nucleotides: TGTGCCAGCTCACCTCGAACAGGGACCCAAGAGACCCAGTACTTC. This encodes CASSPRTGTQETQYF. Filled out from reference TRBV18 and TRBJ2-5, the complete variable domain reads NAGVMQNPRHLVRRRGQEARLRCSPMKGHSHVYWYRQLPEEGLKFMVYLQKENIIDESGMPKERFSAEFPKEGPSILRIQQVVRGDSAAYFCASSPRTGTQETQYFGPGTRLLVL.

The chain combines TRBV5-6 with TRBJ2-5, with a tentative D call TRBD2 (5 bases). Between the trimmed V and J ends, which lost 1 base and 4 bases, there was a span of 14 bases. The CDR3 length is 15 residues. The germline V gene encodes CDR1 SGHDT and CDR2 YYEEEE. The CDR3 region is CASSLSISAGETQYF. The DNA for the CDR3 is TGTGCCAGCAGCTTGTCCATCTCGGCGGGAGAGACCCAGTACTTC.

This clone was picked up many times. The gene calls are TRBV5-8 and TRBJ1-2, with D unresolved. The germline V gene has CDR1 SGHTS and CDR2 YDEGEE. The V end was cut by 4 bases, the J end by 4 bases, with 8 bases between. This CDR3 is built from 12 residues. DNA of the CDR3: TGTGCCAGCAGCCCGGCGGTCTATGGCTACACCTTC. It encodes CASSPAVYGYTF.

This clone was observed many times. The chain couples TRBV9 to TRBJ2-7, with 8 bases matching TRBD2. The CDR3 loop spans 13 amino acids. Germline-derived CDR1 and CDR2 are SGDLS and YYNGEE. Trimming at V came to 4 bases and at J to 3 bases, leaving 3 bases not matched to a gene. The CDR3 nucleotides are TGTGCCAGCAGCCCTAGCGGGTTCTACGAGCAGTACTTC. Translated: CASSPSGFYEQYF.

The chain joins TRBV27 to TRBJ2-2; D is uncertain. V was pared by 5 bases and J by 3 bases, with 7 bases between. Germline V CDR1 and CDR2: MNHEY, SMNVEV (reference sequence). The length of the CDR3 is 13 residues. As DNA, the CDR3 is TGTGCCAGCAGTCTCGTATACACCGGGGAGCTGTTTTTT. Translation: CASSLVYTGELFF.

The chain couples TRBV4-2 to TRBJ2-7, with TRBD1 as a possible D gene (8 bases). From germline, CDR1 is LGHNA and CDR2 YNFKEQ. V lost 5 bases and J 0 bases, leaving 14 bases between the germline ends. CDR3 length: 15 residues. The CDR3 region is CASSANRGGSYEQYF. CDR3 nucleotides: TGTGCCAGCAGCGCTAACAGGGGGGGCTCCTACGAGCAGTACTTC.

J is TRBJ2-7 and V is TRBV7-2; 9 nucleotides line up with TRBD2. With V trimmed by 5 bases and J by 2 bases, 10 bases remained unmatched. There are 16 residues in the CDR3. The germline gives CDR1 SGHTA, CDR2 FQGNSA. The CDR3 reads CASSPVAGGVTYEQYF. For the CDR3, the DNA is TGTGCCAGCAGCCCGGTGGCGGGGGGGGTCACCTACGAGCAGTACTTC.

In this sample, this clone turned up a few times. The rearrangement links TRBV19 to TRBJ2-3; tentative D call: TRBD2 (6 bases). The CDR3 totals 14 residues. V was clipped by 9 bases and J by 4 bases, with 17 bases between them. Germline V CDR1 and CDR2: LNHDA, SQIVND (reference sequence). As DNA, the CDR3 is TGTGCCAGCGAGGAGGGAGAATCTTCAGATACGCAGTATTTT. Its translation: CASEEGESSDTQYF.

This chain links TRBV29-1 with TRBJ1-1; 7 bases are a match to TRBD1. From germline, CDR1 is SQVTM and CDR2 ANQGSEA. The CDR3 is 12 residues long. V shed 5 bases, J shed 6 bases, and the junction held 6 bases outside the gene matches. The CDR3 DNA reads TGCAGCGTTTCTACAGGGGACTCTGAAGCTTTCTTT. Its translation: CSVSTGDSEAFF.

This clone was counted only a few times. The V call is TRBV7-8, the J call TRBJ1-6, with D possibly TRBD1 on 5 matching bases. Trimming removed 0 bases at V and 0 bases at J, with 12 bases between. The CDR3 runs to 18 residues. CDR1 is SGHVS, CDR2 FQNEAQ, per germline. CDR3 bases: TGTGCCAGCAGCTTAGCGGGCCAGGGAAGCTCCTATAATTCACCCCTCCACTTT. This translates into CASSLAGQGSSYNSPLHF.

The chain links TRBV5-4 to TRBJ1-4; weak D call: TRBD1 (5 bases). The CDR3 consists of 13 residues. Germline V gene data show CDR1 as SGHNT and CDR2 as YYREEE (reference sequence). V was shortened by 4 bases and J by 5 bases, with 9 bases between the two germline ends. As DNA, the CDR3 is TGTGCCAGCAGCACACAGGAGAATGAAAAACTGTTTTTT. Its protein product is CASSTQENEKLFF.

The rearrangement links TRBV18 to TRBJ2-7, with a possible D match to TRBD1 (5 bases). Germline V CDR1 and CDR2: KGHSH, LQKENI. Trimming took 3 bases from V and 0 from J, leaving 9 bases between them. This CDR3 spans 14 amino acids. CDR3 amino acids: CASSPSTDSYEQYF. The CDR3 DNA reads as TGTGCCAGCTCACCCTCGACAGACTCCTACGAGCAGTACTTC.